This T cell receptor beta chain was recovered during a study of blood T cells in healthy people across ages (dated by TCRdb to between 2014 and 2016). General notes on the study: In model experiments, template switching captured about one uniquely barcoded TCR beta cDNA molecule for every two T cells. The study measured age-related changes in TCR beta repertoire diversity using deep sequencing normalized with unique cDNA molecular identifiers. Two additional independent replicas of 1 million unique cDNA reads from the same blood draw were analyzed for two donors (one aged 18 to 30 and one aged 80 or older). Donors of different ages were randomly distributed across sequencing lanes to avoid experimental bias. Four age groups were formed from the donors: young (average roughly 15 years), middle-aged (approximately 42), aged (roughly 56) and long-lived (around 80). General study outcomes and caveats: Bulk unsorted PBMC profiling prevented conclusive comparison of naive and antigen-experienced compartments. As age increased, observed TCR beta diversity per million T cells dropped in a roughly linear way, and a significant reduction was already evident by age 40. A strong correlation was found between observed TCR beta diversity and the percentage of naive T cells measured by flow cytometry. The long-lived group showed more naive CD4+ T cells, fewer expanded clones and increased TCR diversity than the aged group, suggesting age selection. Because donor CMV infection status was unknown, age-related changes in expanded clonotypes were potentially confounded. Estimates of total diversity based on one million sequenced T cells were regarded as lower bounds and as underestimates.

CDR1 SGHRS and CDR2 YFSETQ were looked up in the germline V gene. Counted from cysteine to phenylalanine, this CDR3 has 12 amino acids. The only DNA kept is the CDR3, 36 bases in frame from the first base. Cut back by 7 bases and 0 bases, the V and J ends lie 8 bases apart. As for this clonotype: No cognate antigen has been identified for it. No base quality information exists; no much larger clone differs at one position.

The method was 5' RACE. For sequencing, an Illumina HiSeq 2500 was employed. A second PCR of about 7 to 12 cycles was run with a J-beta primer mix and a sample-barcoded 5' primer. A template-switch 5' adaptor carrying 12 random nucleotides introduced a unique molecular identifier onto each TCR beta cDNA molecule. Each sample yielded at least 3 million CDR3-containing paired-end reads. First-strand cDNA synthesis was performed from all RNA using the Mint cDNA synthesis kit, with priming by a TRBC-specific oligonucleotide. After uracil-DNA glycosylase treatment, a first 18-cycle PCR used universal primers M1SS and BC2_uni_R on all cDNA. On the authors' methods: For normalization, 1 million high-quality reads were randomly selected from each sample, with every read carrying a distinct molecular identifier. Reads with shared molecular identifiers were discarded instead of being binned into consensus sequences. MiTCR, with a Q25 quality threshold and the strictest error-elimination algorithm, was used for CDR3 identification, clonotype clustering and error correction. A nonparametric unseen species model using Euler transformation provided a lower-bound estimate of total TCR beta diversity. TCRdb trimmed the raw reads at Q25, called clones with MiXCR and kept productive beta chains. Each record represents a unique CDR3 protein, reported with the most common genes and DNA among its rows. TCRdb, not the authors, supplied the V and J calls. This sample is represented by roughly 790,000 distinct CDR3 sequences; about 42% of them were singletons. Roughly 19% of the sample rests with the top ten.

Donors were a few dozen systemically healthy Caucasian individuals from Russia aged roughly 6 to 100 years. Around 10 milliliters of peripheral blood were drawn from each donor into EDTA-treated Vacutainer tubes. Ficoll-Paque density-gradient centrifugation was used to isolate PBMCs, with at least 7 million per sample. Total RNA, at least 6 micrograms per sample, was extracted from PBMCs with Trizol reagent. For every donor, flow cytometry on a PBMC aliquot measured the percentage of naive CD45RAhigh/CD27high T cells. The receptor was derived from an older woman in good health. The rearrangement joined TRBV5-1 to TRBJ2-7, with no reliable assignment of the D segment. The source material was blood. The DNA sequence is TGCGCCAGCGGCCTGGGCTCCTACGAGCAGTACTTC. Its protein reads: CASGLGSYEQYF.